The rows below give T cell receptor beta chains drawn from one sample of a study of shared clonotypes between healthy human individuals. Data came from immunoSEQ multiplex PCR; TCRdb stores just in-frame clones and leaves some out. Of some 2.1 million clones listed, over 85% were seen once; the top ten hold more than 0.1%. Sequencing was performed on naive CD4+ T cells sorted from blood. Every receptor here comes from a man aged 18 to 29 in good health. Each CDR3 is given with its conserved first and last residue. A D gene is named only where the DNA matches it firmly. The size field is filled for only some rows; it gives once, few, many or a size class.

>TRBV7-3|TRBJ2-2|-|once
CASSLAAGTGELFF
TGTGCCAGCAGCTTAGCTGCTGGGACCGGGGAGCTGTTTTTT
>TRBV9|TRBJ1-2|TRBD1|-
CASSAYRGVNYGYTF
TGTGCCAGCAGCGCGTACAGGGGAGTTAACTATGGCTACACCTTC
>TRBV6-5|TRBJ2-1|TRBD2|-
CASRALAGVSNEQFF
TGTGCCAGCAGGGCACTAGCGGGAGTCTCCAATGAGCAGTTCTTC
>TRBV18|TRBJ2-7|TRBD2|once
CASSPGLADYEQYF
TGTGCCAGCTCACCGGGACTAGCGGATTACGAGCAGTACTTC
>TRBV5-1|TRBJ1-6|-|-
CASSLEGVNSPLHF
TGCGCCAGCAGCTTGGAGGGAGTAAATTCACCCCTCCACTTT
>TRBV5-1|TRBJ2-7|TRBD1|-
CASSLEGTVSSYEQYF
TGCGCCAGCAGCTTGGAAGGGACAGTGAGCTCCTACGAGCAGTACTTC
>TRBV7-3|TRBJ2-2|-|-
CASSLGGNTGELFF
TGTGCCAGCAGCTTAGGCGGGAACACCGGGGAGCTGTTTTTT
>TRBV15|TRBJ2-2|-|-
CATSRDNRPGELFF
TGTGCCACCAGCAGAGATAATCGGCCCGGGGAGCTGTTTTTT
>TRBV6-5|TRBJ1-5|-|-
CASRSLGDGDQPQHF
TGTGCCAGCAGATCCCTCGGGGACGGGGATCAGCCCCAGCATTTT
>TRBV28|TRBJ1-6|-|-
CASRRGGVDSPLHF
TGTGCCAGCAGACGGGGGGGGGTGGATTCACCCCTCCACTTT
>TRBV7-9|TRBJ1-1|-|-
CASSLNSGVGAFF
TGTGCCAGCAGCTTAAATTCGGGGGTTGGAGCTTTCTTT
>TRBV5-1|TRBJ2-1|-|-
CASSSTGTPERGQFF
TGCGCCAGCAGCTCGACCGGGACCCCTGAAAGAGGGCAGTTCTTC
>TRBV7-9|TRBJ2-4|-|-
CASSLVAPRRENIQYF
TGTGCCAGCAGCTTAGTAGCTCCCCGTAGGGAAAACATTCAGTACTTC
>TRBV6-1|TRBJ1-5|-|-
CASSIDEVGGPQHF
TGTGCCAGCAGCATCGATGAGGTCGGGGGGCCCCAGCATTTT
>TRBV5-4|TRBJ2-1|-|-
CASSLRADRYEQFF
TGTGCCAGCAGCTTGCGGGCAGATCGTTACGAGCAGTTCTTC
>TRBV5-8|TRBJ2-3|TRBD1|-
CASSLDRTGPMGDTQYF
TGTGCCAGCAGCCTCGACCGGACAGGGCCGATGGGAGATACGCAGTATTTT
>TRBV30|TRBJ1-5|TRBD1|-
CAWGSRQGASTSNQPQHF
TGTGCCTGGGGATCCCGACAGGGGGCGTCAACAAGCAATCAGCCCCAGCATTTT